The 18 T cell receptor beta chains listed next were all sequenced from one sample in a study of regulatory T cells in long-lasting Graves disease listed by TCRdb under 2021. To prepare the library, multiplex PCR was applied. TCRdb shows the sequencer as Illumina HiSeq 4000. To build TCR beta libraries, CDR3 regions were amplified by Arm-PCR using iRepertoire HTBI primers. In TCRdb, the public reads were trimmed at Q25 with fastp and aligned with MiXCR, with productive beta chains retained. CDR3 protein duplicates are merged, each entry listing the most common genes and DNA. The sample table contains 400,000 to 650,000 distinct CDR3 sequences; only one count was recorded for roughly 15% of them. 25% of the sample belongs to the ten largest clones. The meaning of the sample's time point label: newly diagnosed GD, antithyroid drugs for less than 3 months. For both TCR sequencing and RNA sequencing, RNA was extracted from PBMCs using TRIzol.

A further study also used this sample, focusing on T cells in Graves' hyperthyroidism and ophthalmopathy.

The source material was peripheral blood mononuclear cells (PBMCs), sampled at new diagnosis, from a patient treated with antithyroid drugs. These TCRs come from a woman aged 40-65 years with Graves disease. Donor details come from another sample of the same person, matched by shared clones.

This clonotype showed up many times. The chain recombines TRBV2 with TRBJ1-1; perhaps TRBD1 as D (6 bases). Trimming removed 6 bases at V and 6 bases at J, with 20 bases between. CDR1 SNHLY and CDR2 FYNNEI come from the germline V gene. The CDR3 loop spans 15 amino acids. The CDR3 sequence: CASRDRTAEYSEAFF. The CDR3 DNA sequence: TGTGCCAGCAGGGACCGGACAGCCGAGTACTCTGAAGCTTTCTTT.

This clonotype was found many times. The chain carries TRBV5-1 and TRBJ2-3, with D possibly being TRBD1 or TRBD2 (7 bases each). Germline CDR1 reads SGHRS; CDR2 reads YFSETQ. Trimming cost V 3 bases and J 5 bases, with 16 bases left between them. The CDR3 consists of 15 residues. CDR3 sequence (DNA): TGCGCCAGCAGCTCCCAGGGGGGGCCGAAAGATACGCAGTATTTT. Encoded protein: CASSSQGGPKDTQYF. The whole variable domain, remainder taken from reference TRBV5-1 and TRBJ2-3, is KAGVTQTPRYLIKTRGQQVTLSCSPISGHRSVSWYQQTPGQGLQFLFEYFSETQRNKGNFPGRFSGRQFSNSRSEMNVSTLELGDSALYLCASSSQGGPKDTQYFGPGTRLTVL.

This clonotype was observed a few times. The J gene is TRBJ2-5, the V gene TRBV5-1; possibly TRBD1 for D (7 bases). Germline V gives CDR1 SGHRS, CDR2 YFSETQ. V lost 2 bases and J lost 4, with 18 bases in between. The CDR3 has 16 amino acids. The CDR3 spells CASSFTVAAGGETQYF. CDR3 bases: TGCGCCAGCAGCTTTACCGTAGCGGCAGGGGGAGAGACCCAGTACTTC.

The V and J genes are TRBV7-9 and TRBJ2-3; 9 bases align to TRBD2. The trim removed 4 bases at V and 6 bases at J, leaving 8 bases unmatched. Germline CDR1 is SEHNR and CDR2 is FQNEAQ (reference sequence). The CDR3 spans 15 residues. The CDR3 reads CASSSGAGGPDTQYF. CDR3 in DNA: TGTGCCAGCAGCTCCGGGGCGGGGGGGCCCGATACGCAGTATTTT.

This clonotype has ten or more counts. CDR3 nucleotide sequence: TGTGCCAGCAGCTTAAATGGTGGGGAAACTGAAGCTTTCTTT. Its translation is CASSLNGGETEAFF. J is TRBJ1-1 and V is TRBV11-2; D unresolved. Germline V CDR1 and CDR2: SGHAT, FQNNGV. This CDR3 is built from 14 residues. The ends were cut back, 2 bases at V and 5 bases at J, with 12 bases in the middle.

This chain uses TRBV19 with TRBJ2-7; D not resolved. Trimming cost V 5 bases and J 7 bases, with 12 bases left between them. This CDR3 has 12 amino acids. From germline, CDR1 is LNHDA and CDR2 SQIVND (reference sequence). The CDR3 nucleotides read TGTGCCAGTAGTCCCAGTATAGGAGAGCAGTACTTC. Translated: CASSPSIGEQYF.

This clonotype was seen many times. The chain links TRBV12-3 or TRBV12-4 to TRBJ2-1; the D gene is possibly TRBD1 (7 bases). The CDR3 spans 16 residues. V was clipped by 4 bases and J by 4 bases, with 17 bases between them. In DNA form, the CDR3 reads TGTGCCAGCAGTTCTCGACAGGGCGCGGGGTACAATGAGCAGTTCTTC. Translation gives CASSSRQGAGYNEQFF.

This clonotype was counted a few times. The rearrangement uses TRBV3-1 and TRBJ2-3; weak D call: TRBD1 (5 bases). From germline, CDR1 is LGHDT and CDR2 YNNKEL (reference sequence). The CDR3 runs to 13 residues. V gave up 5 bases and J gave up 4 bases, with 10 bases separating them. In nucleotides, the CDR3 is TGTGCCAGCAGCTTAAAGGGGCCAGATACGCAGTATTTT. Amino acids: CASSLKGPDTQYF.

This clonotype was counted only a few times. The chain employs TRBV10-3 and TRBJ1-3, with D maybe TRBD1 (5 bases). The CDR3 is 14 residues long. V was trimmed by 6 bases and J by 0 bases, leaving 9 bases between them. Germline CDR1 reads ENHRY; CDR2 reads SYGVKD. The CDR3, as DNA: TGTGCCATCAGAGAGGACAACTCTGGAAACACCATATATTTT. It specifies CAIREDNSGNTIYF.

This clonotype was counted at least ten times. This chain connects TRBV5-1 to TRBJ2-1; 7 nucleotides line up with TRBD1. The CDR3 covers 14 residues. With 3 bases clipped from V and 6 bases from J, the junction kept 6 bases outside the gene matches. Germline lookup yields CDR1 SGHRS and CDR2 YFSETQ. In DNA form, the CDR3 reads TGCGCCAGCAGCTCACAGGGGTTTGGCAATGAGCAGTTCTTC. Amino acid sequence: CASSSQGFGNEQFF.

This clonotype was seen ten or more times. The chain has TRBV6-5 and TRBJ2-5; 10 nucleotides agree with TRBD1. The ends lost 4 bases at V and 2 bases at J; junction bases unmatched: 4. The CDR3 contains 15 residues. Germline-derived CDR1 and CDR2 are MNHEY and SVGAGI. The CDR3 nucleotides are TGTGCCAGCAGTTGGGACAGGGGAGGTCAAGAGACCCAGTACTTC. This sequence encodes CASSWDRGGQETQYF.

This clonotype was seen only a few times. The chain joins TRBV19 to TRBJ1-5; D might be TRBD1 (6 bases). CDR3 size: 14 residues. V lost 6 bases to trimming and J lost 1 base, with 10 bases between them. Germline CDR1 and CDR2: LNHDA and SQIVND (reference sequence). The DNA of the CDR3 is TGTGCCAGTAGGACAGGCCCGAGCAATCAGCCCCAGCATTTT. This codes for CASRTGPSNQPQHF.

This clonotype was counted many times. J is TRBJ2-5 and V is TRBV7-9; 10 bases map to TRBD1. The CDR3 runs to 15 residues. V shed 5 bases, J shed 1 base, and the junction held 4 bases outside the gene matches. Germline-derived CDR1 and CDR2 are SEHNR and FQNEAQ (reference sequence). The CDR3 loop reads CASSIRTGGQETQYF. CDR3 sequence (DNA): TGTGCCAGCAGCATCAGGACAGGGGGCCAAGAGACCCAGTACTTC.

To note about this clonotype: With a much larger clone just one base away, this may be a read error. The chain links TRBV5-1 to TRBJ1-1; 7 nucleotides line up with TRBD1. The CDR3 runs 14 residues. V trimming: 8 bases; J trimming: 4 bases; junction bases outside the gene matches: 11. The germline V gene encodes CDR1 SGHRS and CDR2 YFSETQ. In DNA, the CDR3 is TGCGCCAGACATACAGGGGCGAAGAGCACTGAAGCTTTCTTT. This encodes CARHTGAKSTEAFF.

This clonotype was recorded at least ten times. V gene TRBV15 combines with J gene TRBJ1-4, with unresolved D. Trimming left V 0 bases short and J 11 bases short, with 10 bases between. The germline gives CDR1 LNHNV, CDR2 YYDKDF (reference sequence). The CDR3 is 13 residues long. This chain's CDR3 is CATSRDRSSKLFF. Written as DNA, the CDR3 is TGTGCCACCAGCAGAGATCGGTCGAGTAAACTGTTTTTT. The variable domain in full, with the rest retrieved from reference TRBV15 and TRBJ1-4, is DAMVIQNPRYQVTQFGKPVTLSCSQTLNHNVMYWYQQKSSQAPKLLFHYYDKDFNNEADTPDNFQSRRPNTSFCFLDIRSPGLGDTAMYLCATSRDRSSKLFFGSGTQLSVL.

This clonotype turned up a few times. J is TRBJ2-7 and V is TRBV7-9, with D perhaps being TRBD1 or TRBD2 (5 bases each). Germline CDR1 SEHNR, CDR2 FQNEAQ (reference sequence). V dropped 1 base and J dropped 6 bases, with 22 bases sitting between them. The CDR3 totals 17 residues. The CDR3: CASSLGVLRDQSAEQYF. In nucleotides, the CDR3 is TGTGCCAGCAGCTTAGGGGTGCTACGGGACCAATCGGCCGAGCAGTACTTC.

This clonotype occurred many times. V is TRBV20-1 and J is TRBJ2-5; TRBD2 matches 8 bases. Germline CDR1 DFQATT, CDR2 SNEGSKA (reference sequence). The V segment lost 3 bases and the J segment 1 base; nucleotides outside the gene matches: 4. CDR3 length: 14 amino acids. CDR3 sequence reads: CSARGTSFQETQYF. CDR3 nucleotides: TGCAGTGCTAGGGGGACTAGTTTCCAAGAGACCCAGTACTTC.

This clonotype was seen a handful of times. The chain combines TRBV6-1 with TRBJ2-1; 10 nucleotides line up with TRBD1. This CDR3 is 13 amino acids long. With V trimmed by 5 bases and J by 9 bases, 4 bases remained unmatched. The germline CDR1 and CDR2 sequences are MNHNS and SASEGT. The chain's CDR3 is CASSRQGASEQFF. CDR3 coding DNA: TGTGCCAGCAGTAGACAGGGGGCTAGTGAGCAGTTCTTC.